The present entry profiles one TCR beta chain with its context. These data belong to a study of T cell changes during pregnancy in multiple sclerosis. J lost 5 bases, V lost 4 bases, and 7 bases had no gene match. Germline CDR1 reads SQVTM; CDR2 reads ANQGSEA. The CDR3 extends over 15 amino acids. Profiling relied on immunoSEQ multiplex PCR, and the TCRdb table lists in-frame clones only, not all of them. Of around 100,000 clones in the sample, around 90% are singletons; the top ten hold approximately 1.2%. The rearrangement links TRBV29-1 to TRBJ2-1; 11 bases align to TRBD2. The origin of this receptor is a female donor with multiple sclerosis, enrolled in a pregnancy study. Sequenced here: peripheral blood, sampled in the second trimester of pregnancy. The CDR3 region has the DNA TGCAGCGTTGGTCCCCGACTAGCGGGACACAATGAGCAGTTCTTC. Encoded protein: CSVGPRLAGHNEQFF.